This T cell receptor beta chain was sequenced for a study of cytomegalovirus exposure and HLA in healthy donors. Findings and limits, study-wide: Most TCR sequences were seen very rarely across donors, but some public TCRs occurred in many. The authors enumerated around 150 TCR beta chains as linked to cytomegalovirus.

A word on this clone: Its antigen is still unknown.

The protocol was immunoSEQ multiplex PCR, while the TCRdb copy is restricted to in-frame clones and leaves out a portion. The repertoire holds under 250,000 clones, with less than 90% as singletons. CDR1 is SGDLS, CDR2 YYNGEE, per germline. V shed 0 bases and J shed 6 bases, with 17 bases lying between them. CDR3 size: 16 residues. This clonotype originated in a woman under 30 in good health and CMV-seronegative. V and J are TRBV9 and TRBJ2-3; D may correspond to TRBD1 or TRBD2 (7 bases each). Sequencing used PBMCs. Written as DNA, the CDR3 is TGTGCCAGCAGCGTAGCGGCGGGAGCGGGACAGGATACGCAGTATTTT. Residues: CASSVAAGAGQDTQYF.